The next 25 T cell receptor beta chains were all read from a single sample in a study of blood T cell repertoires in COVID-19. Only in-frame clones appear in the TCRdb table, and some are missing; sequencing was by immunoSEQ multiplex PCR. The sample yields over 200,000 clones, 86% seen once. Sequences were obtained from PBMCs or T cells enriched from blood (not recorded which). The source of these receptors is a man between 18 and 29 years old who had recovered from COVID-19.

CDR3 nucleotide sequence: TGTGCCCTGAGTATGGGGGGGGATCAGCCCCAGCATTTT. Its translation: CALSMGGDQPQHF. The chain employs TRBV30 and TRBJ1-5, with D tentatively TRBD1 (5 bases). The length of the CDR3 is 13 residues. CDR1 is GTSNPN and CDR2 is SVGIG in the germline V gene (reference sequence). The V end was cut by 8 bases, the J end by 5 bases, with 16 bases between.

This sequence joins TRBV6-5 and TRBJ1-2; D possibly corresponds to TRBD1 (6 bases). The CDR3 loop spans 14 amino acids. Trimming removed 6 bases at V and 1 base at J, with 12 bases between. From germline, CDR1 is MNHEY and CDR2 SVGAGI. CDR3: CASRKGQNNYGYTF. CDR3 nucleotide sequence: TGTGCCAGCAGGAAGGGACAAAATAACTATGGCTACACCTTC.

This chain uses TRBV6-5 with TRBJ1-6; D not resolved. This CDR3 is 14 amino acids long. The V gene's germline CDR1 is MNHEY and CDR2 SVGAGI. V lost 3 bases to trimming and J lost 13 bases, with 16 bases between them. DNA for the CDR3: TGTGCCAGCAGTTATCGCGGATCCGGCTCTCCCCTCCACTTT. Protein product: CASSYRGSGSPLHF.

This chain links TRBV21-1 with TRBJ2-5; the table's D call TRBD1 went unverified against the DNA. TRBV21-1 is termed a pseudogene. The CDR3 is made up of 18 amino acids. The CDR3 reads CASSLGQGALKYQETQYF. CDR3 DNA sequence: TGTGCCAGCTCTCTGGGACAGGGGGCCCTTAAGTACCAAGAGACCCAGTACTTC.

In its sample, this clone was seen a few times. The V and J genes are TRBV10-2 and TRBJ1-3, with 10 bases identical to TRBD1. Losses at the gene ends were 6 bases for V and 2 bases for J; bases not matched to a gene: 10. From germline, CDR1 is WSHSY and CDR2 SAAADI. This CDR3 comprises 17 residues. The DNA for the CDR3 is TGCGCCAGCAGGTTTGTTCGGGACAGGGGAACTGGAAACACCATATATTTT. This codes for CASRFVRDRGTGNTIYF.

The J gene is TRBJ2-3, the V gene TRBV4-1, with D possibly matching TRBD1 (6 bases). Germline V gene lookup returns CDR1 MGHRA and CDR2 YSYEKL. The CDR3 length is 16 residues. Trimming pared 3 bases from V and 4 bases from J, leaving 17 bases between. CDR3 bases: TGCGCCAGCAGCCAGTGGGCAGGGGTTCCGGCAGATACGCAGTATTTT. This codes for CASSQWAGVPADTQYF.

The J gene is TRBJ2-7, the V gene TRBV5-5; TRBD2 agrees at 13 bases. The V gene end was trimmed by 4 bases and the J gene end by 3 bases; junction bases not matched to a gene: 4. Per the germline V gene, CDR1 is SGHKS and CDR2 is YYEKEE (reference sequence). The CDR3 loop spans 15 amino acids. The CDR3: CASSQGLAGNYEQYF. CDR3 nucleotides: TGTGCCAGCAGCCAGGGACTAGCGGGAAACTACGAGCAGTACTTC.

Written as DNA, the CDR3 is TGTGCCAGCGGGAGGCGGGAAGGGACCCAGTACTTC. Its translation: CASGRREGTQYF. V usage is TRBV7-2 and J usage is TRBJ2-5; a weak D match, TRBD2 (6 bases). The germline V gene encodes CDR1 SGHTA and CDR2 FQGNSA. V shed 8 bases and J shed 7 bases, with 14 bases lying between them. This CDR3 has 12 amino acids.

The chain couples TRBV3-1 (or the pseudogene TRBV3-2) to TRBJ2-5; D not resolved. The ends were cut back, 5 bases at V and 5 bases at J, with 12 bases in the middle. CDR3 length: 13 amino acids. Germline CDR1 is LGHDT and CDR2 is YNNKEL (reference sequence). In DNA, the CDR3 is TGTGCCAGCAGCGAAGGCGTTCGGGAGACCCAGTACTTC. Translation gives CASSEGVRETQYF.

In its sample, this clone was seen once. The rearrangement uses TRBV5-3 and TRBJ1-5; D gene uncertain. TRBV5-3 falls under the ORF class, with uncertain function. CDR3 length: 15 residues. Between the trimmed V and J ends, which lost 1 base and 5 bases, there was a span of 13 bases. CDR3 residues: CARSLRGSVYQPQHF. The CDR3 bases are TGTGCCAGAAGCTTGCGCGGATCCGTCTATCAGCCCCAGCATTTT.

This clone showed up just a few times. This chain connects TRBV11-2 to TRBJ1-1; TRBD1 aligns across 7 bases. V gave up 0 bases and J gave up 1 base; unmatched junction bases: 2. Germline assignment: CDR1 SGHAT and CDR2 FQNNGV. The CDR3 sequence is 15 residues long. CDR3 DNA sequence: TGTGCCAGCAGCTTAGAGCCAGGGGGGAACACTGAAGCTTTCTTT. This sequence encodes CASSLEPGGNTEAFF.

The genes are TRBV2 and TRBJ1-2; the match to TRBD1 covers 7 bases. V shed 5 bases and J 4 bases; nucleotides not matched to a gene: 7. Germline V gene data show CDR1 as SNHLY and CDR2 as FYNNEI. The CDR3 is 14 amino acids. The CDR3 DNA sequence: TGTGCCAGCAGTCGACAGGGTACCCTCTATGGCTACACCTTC. Protein sequence: CASSRQGTLYGYTF.

This clone was seen a few times. The rearrangement joins TRBV7-9 to TRBJ2-2; D may be TRBD2 (5 bases). The V and J ends lost 5 bases and 6 bases respectively, with 10 bases between them. CDR1 and CDR2 from the germline V gene are SEHNR and FQNEAQ (reference sequence). The CDR3 runs to 13 residues. CDR3 in amino acids: CASSGPRAGELFF. DNA of the CDR3: TGTGCCAGCAGCGGCCCGAGGGCCGGGGAGCTGTTTTTT. The full variable domain, rest sourced from reference TRBV7-9 and TRBJ2-2, is DTGVSQNPRHKITKRGQNVTFRCDPISEHNRLYWYRQTLGQGPEFLTYFQNEAQLEKSRLLSDRFSAERPKGSFSTLEIQRTEQGDSAMYLCASSGPRAGELFFGEGSRLTVL.

The chain combines TRBV27 with TRBJ2-1, with TRBD1 matching 7 bases. The germline gives CDR1 MNHEY, CDR2 SMNVEV (reference sequence). V dropped 8 bases and J dropped 10; count of bases not matched to a gene: 8. The CDR3 contains 12 residues. For the CDR3, the DNA is TGTGCCAGCGCCAGGCAAGGGGGCGAGCAGTTCTTC. Translated: CASARQGGEQFF.

The V and J genes are TRBV28 and TRBJ1-2, with D uncertain. With 6 bases removed from V and 0 bases from J, the gap between germline ends came to 11 bases. CDR1 and CDR2 from the germline V gene are MDHEN and SYDVKM. The CDR3 has 14 amino acids. CDR3 nucleotide sequence: TGTGCCAGCAGCACTCTTACAGCTAACTATGGCTACACCTTC. The encoded protein is CASSTLTANYGYTF.

This clone appeared a single time. This rearrangement joins TRBV25-1 to TRBJ2-5; TRBD2 matches 13 bases. Germline assignment: CDR1 MGHDK and CDR2 SYGVNS. The length of the CDR3 is 18 residues. V dropped 3 bases and J dropped 5; count of bases not matched to a gene: 12. The CDR3 here is CASSDSGLAGAPGETQYF. The DNA for the CDR3 is TGTGCCAGCAGTGATTCTGGACTAGCGGGGGCCCCGGGGGAGACCCAGTACTTC.

The chain recombines TRBV18 with TRBJ1-1, with 8 bases lining up with TRBD1. The V gene end was trimmed by 6 bases and the J gene end by 11 bases; junction bases not matched to a gene: 17. Germline loops: CDR1 KGHSH, CDR2 LQKENI. This CDR3 is built from 15 residues. CDR3 sequence reads: CASSPRLPGGAEAFF. DNA of the CDR3: TGTGCCAGCTCTCCAAGATTACCAGGGGGCGCAGAGGCTTTCTTT.

This rearrangement joins TRBV19 to TRBJ2-2; a weak D match, TRBD2 (6 bases). The V end lost 3 bases, the J end lost 6 bases, and 17 bases lay between the germline ends. Germline-derived CDR1 and CDR2 are LNHDA and SQIVND (reference sequence). CDR3 length: 16 residues. This chain's CDR3 is CASSIYGPRGAGELFF. The CDR3 DNA follows: TGTGCCAGTAGTATTTACGGACCCCGCGGGGCCGGGGAGCTGTTTTTT.

V and J are TRBV7-2 and TRBJ2-3; 11 nucleotides match TRBD1. CDR1 is SGHTA, CDR2 FQGNSA, per germline. CDR3 length: 16 residues. V dropped 4 bases and J dropped 5; count of bases not matched to a gene: 8. The CDR3 loop is CASSSGTGGFRDTQYF. CDR3 coding DNA: TGTGCCAGCAGCTCAGGGACAGGGGGTTTTCGAGATACGCAGTATTTT. Complete variable domain (other parts from reference TRBV7-2 and TRBJ2-3): GAGVSQSPSNKVTEKGKDVELRCDPISGHTALYWYRQSLGQGLEFLIYFQGNSAPDKSGLPSDRFSAERTGGSVSTLTIQRTQQEDSAVYLCASSSGTGGFRDTQYFGPGTRLTVL.

This chain joins TRBV7-9 and TRBJ2-5; 7 bases are shared with TRBD1. CDR1 and CDR2 from the germline V gene are SEHNR and FQNEAQ (reference sequence). There are 17 residues in the CDR3. Unmatched junction bases numbered 9, after V lost 1 base and J lost 1 base. The CDR3 spells CASSLGLRTGLQETQYF. The CDR3 nucleotides read TGTGCCAGCAGCTTAGGGTTGCGGACAGGACTCCAAGAGACCCAGTACTTC.

This sequence joins TRBV14 and TRBJ2-5; TRBD2 aligns across 13 bases. Losses at the gene ends were 4 bases for V and 5 bases for J; bases not matched to a gene: 4. Germline-derived CDR1 and CDR2 are SGHDN and FVKESK. The CDR3 is 15 residues long. CDR3 sequence (DNA): TGTGCCAGCAGCCGGACTAGCGGGAGCCGGGAGACCCAGTACTTC. This gives the protein CASSRTSGSRETQYF. The full variable domain, its missing parts supplied by reference TRBV14 and TRBJ2-5, is EAGVTQFPSHSVIEKGQTVTLRCDPISGHDNLYWYRRVMGKEIKFLLHFVKESKQDESGMPNNRFLAERTGGTYSTLKVQPAELEDSGVYFCASSRTSGSRETQYFGPGTRLLVL.

CDR3 residues: CSIPRAGGDEQYF. The CDR3 DNA sequence: TGCAGCATACCCCGGGCAGGGGGCGACGAGCAGTACTTC. This chain uses TRBV29-1 with TRBJ2-7, with TRBD1 matching 8 bases. V trimming: 8 bases; J trimming: 5 bases; junction bases outside the gene matches: 11. The CDR3 length is 13 residues. Germline V CDR1 and CDR2: SQVTM, ANQGSEA.

The rearrangement uses TRBV30 and TRBJ2-1; 8 bases agree with TRBD2. Germline V CDR1 and CDR2: GTSNPN, SVGIG (reference sequence). V lost 0 bases to trimming and J lost 6 bases; unmatched junction nucleotides: 4. The CDR3 runs to 14 residues. The CDR3 coding sequence is TGTGCCTGGAGTGTAGGCGGGAGGTCCAATGAGCAGTTCTTC. Its translation is CAWSVGGRSNEQFF.

The chain employs TRBV28 and TRBJ2-3; 8 bases align to TRBD2. This CDR3 is 15 amino acids long. Germline V gives CDR1 MDHEN, CDR2 SYDVKM. The V segment lost 8 bases and the J segment 1 base; nucleotides outside the gene matches: 8. CDR3 loop: CASSPREGRTDTQYF. The CDR3 coding sequence is TGTGCCAGCTCCCCCCGGGAGGGTCGCACAGATACGCAGTATTTT.

The CDR3 DNA follows: TGCGCCAGCAGTTACTCCACAGGGGACACCGGGGAGCTGTTTTTT. Amino acids: CASSYSTGDTGELFF. The chain carries TRBV5-1 and TRBJ2-2, with 7 positions matching TRBD1. Per the germline V gene, CDR1 is SGHRS and CDR2 is YFSETQ. This CDR3 contains 15 residues. The V segment lost 5 bases and the J segment 3 bases; nucleotides outside the gene matches: 7.